One sample yielded the 28 T cell receptor beta chains listed below, sequenced in a study of cytotoxic CD8 clonotypes in ibrutinib-treated CLL. Some clones are missing from TCRdb's copy, which holds only in-frame ones; the method was immunoSEQ multiplex PCR. The data contain hundreds of thousands of clones, nearly 80% of them seen just once; the ten biggest clones take up over 9.5%. The sequencing here drew on PBMCs, taken after 12 months of ibrutinib treatment. Source of these receptors: a human donor with chronic lymphocytic leukemia.

This clone was counted only a few times. This chain uses TRBV19 with TRBJ1-5; D is undetermined. Per germline, CDR1 LNHDA and CDR2 SQIVND (reference sequence). Trimming took off 6 bases at V and 1 base at J, with 16 bases between the two ends. CDR3 size: 16 residues. The CDR3 spells CASRYLGDKSNQPQHF. CDR3 nucleotides: TGTGCCAGTAGGTACCTCGGTGACAAAAGCAATCAGCCCCAGCATTTT.

This chain joins TRBV10-2 and TRBJ1-5, with TRBD1 matching 9 bases. Germline loops: CDR1 WSHSY, CDR2 SAAADI. CDR3 length: 14 amino acids. Unmatched junction bases numbered 5, after V lost 7 bases and J lost 4 bases. CDR3 amino acids: CASNDRGGNQPQHF. The CDR3 DNA is TGCGCCAGCAACGACAGGGGGGGTAATCAGCCCCAGCATTTT.

Ten or more counts support this clone. The J gene is TRBJ2-5, the V gene TRBV19; no definite D call. This CDR3 region has 14 residues. V was trimmed by 4 bases and J by 1 base, leaving 10 bases between them. Germline V gene data show CDR1 as LNHDA and CDR2 as SQIVND (reference sequence). Here the CDR3 reads CASSTPLLQETQYF. The CDR3, as DNA: TGTGCCAGTAGTACGCCCCTTCTCCAAGAGACCCAGTACTTC.

The rearrangement joins TRBV18 to TRBJ1-2, with no clear D. This CDR3 is built from 13 residues. Germline CDR1 is KGHSH and CDR2 is LQKENI. V was clipped by 2 bases and J by 4 bases, with 8 bases between them. CDR3 nucleotide sequence: TGTGCCAGCTCACCAGACACTGGCTATGGCTACACCTTC. Protein: CASSPDTGYGYTF.

This chain joins TRBV6-6 and TRBJ2-2, with a possible D match to TRBD2 (5 bases). The germline CDR1 and CDR2 sequences are MNHNY and SVGAGI (reference sequence). The CDR3 extends over 15 amino acids. Between the trimmed V and J ends, which lost 2 bases and 4 bases, there was a span of 11 bases. The CDR3 DNA reads as TGTGCCAGCAGTTACAGAATAGCGTTCACCGGGGAGCTGTTTTTT. Translation gives CASSYRIAFTGELFF.

V and J are TRBV6-1 and TRBJ2-7; possible D gene TRBD1, 6 bases. The CDR3 length is 14 residues. The V and J ends lost 6 bases and 5 bases respectively, with 17 bases between them. CDR1 MNHNS and CDR2 SASEGT come from the germline V gene. CDR3 in amino acids: CASSLRAGANEQYF. The DNA of the CDR3 is TGTGCCAGCAGCCTTCGGGCAGGGGCCAACGAGCAGTACTTC.

This rearrangement joins TRBV7-9 to TRBJ1-5; 7 positions match TRBD1. Germline CDR1 and CDR2: SEHNR and FQNEAQ (reference sequence). V was clipped by 5 bases and J by 2 bases; unmatched bases: 6. The CDR3 consists of 15 residues. The CDR3 is CASSPLGQGNQPQHF. As DNA, the CDR3 is TGTGCCAGCAGCCCCCTAGGACAGGGCAATCAGCCCCAGCATTTT. Based on the CDR3 plus reference TRBV7-9 and TRBJ1-5, the full variable domain is DTGVSQNPRHKITKRGQNVTFRCDPISEHNRLYWYRQTLGQGPEFLTYFQNEAQLEKSRLLSDRFSAERPKGSFSTLEIQRTEQGDSAMYLCASSPLGQGNQPQHFGDGTRLSIL.

This clone has just a few counts. The V gene is TRBV18, the J gene TRBJ2-2, with TRBD2 matching over 11 bases. The CDR3 has 19 residues. CDR1 KGHSH and CDR2 LQKENI come from the germline V gene. V was pared by 5 bases and J by 0 bases, with 11 bases of the junction left unmatched. CDR3 nucleotide sequence: TGTGCCAGCTCATGGCTAGCGGGAGGCATGATCGCGAACACCGGGGAGCTGTTTTTT. Its protein product is CASSWLAGGMIANTGELFF.

This chain links TRBV4-1 with TRBJ2-2; the match to TRBD1 covers 7 bases. The CDR3 has 17 residues. Trimming took 0 bases from V and 1 from J; bases not matched to a gene: 5. The germline V gene has CDR1 MGHRA and CDR2 YSYEKL. The DNA for the CDR3 is TGCGCCAGCAGCCAAGATTGGGACAGCGAGAACACCGGGGAGCTGTTTTTT. This codes for CASSQDWDSENTGELFF.

The rearrangement uses TRBV15 and TRBJ1-2; D not certain. V was shortened by 0 bases and J by 7 bases, with 12 bases between the two germline ends. From germline, CDR1 is LNHNV and CDR2 YYDKDF (reference sequence). The CDR3 has 14 residues. CDR3 residues: CATSRDLRVPGYTF. The CDR3 coding sequence is TGTGCCACCAGCAGAGATTTGAGGGTCCCTGGCTACACCTTC.

This clone was observed a few times. The chain uses TRBV7-9 and TRBJ1-1; D is undetermined. Germline CDR1 is SEHNR and CDR2 is FQNEAQ (reference sequence). The CDR3 is 13 residues long. Trimming took 5 bases from V and 10 from J, leaving 17 bases between them. The CDR3 loop is CASSEGGWEGAFF. The CDR3 coding sequence is TGTGCCAGCAGCGAGGGAGGTTGGGAAGGAGCTTTCTTT.

This clone came up once. This rearrangement joins TRBV27 to TRBJ2-1; D might be TRBD1 (5 bases). The germline V gene has CDR1 MNHEY and CDR2 SMNVEV (reference sequence). CDR3 length equals 14 residues. V lost 2 bases and J 7 bases, leaving 12 bases between the germline ends. The CDR3 loop reads CASSLILGLNEQFF. CDR3 nucleotide sequence: TGTGCCAGCAGTTTAATCCTGGGGCTGAATGAGCAGTTCTTC.

The CDR3 spells CASSTGRRGYTF. The CDR3 bases are TGTGCCAGCTCTACAGGGAGACGTGGCTACACCTTC. This chain links TRBV6-5 with TRBJ1-2, with D possibly being TRBD1 (6 bases). Germline V gene lookup returns CDR1 MNHEY and CDR2 SVGAGI. Trimming pared 8 bases from V and 7 bases from J, leaving 14 bases between. This CDR3 has 12 residues.

The V call is TRBV28, the J call TRBJ1-5, with D unclear. The CDR3 is made up of 14 amino acids. Germline V gene data show CDR1 as MDHEN and CDR2 as SYDVKM. Trimming took off 5 bases at V and 5 bases at J, with 13 bases between the two ends. This chain's CDR3 is CASSTRWLYQPQHF. In DNA, the CDR3 is TGTGCCAGCAGTACGAGGTGGCTTTATCAGCCCCAGCATTTT.

Only a few counts were recorded for this clone. The chain combines TRBV5-1 with TRBJ2-5; 7 positions match TRBD1. V gave up 4 bases and J gave up 3 bases; unmatched junction bases: 6. Germline CDR1 SGHRS, CDR2 YFSETQ. The CDR3 totals 14 residues. The CDR3 region has the DNA TGCGCCAGCAGCCGACAGGGAGTGGAAGAGACCCAGTACTTC. Encoded protein: CASSRQGVEETQYF.

This chain joins TRBV7-9 and TRBJ1-1, with D possibly being TRBD1 (6 bases). Per germline, CDR1 SEHNR and CDR2 FQNEAQ (reference sequence). V lost 5 bases, J lost 1 base, and 8 bases lay in between. CDR3 length: 13 residues. The CDR3 sequence: CASSTTGNTEAFF. The CDR3 DNA reads TGTGCCAGCAGCACGACAGGGAACACTGAAGCTTTCTTT.

The V gene is TRBV11-2, the J gene TRBJ2-7, with TRBD1 as a possible D gene (5 bases). The CDR3 runs 14 residues. The V gene's germline CDR1 is SGHAT and CDR2 FQNNGV. Deletions cut 7 bases from V and 1 base from J, with 14 bases between. The CDR3 protein is CASTRVGPSYEQYF. The CDR3 coding sequence is TGTGCCAGCACTCGTGTGGGGCCATCCTACGAGCAGTACTTC.

The chain carries TRBV7-2 and TRBJ1-2; D not resolved. V lost 1 base to trimming and J lost 2 bases, with 8 bases between them. The CDR3 spans 14 residues. Per the germline V gene, CDR1 is SGHTA and CDR2 is FQGNSA. CDR3 DNA sequence: TGTGCCAGCAGCTTAGAAGGGTGGAACTATGGCTACACCTTC. Translated, it gives CASSLEGWNYGYTF.

J is TRBJ2-1 and V is TRBV5-1; TRBD2 agrees at 9 bases. This CDR3 is built from 15 residues. The germline V gene encodes CDR1 SGHRS and CDR2 YFSETQ. V lost 0 bases and J lost 8; bases outside the gene matches: 6. The CDR3 nucleotides are TGCGCCAGCAGCTTGGGCCTAGCGGGAATCGATGAGCAGTTCTTC. Translated: CASSLGLAGIDEQFF. The full variable domain, rest sourced from reference TRBV5-1 and TRBJ2-1, is KAGVTQTPRYLIKTRGQQVTLSCSPISGHRSVSWYQQTPGQGLQFLFEYFSETQRNKGNFPGRFSGRQFSNSRSEMNVSTLELGDSALYLCASSLGLAGIDEQFFGPGTRLTVL.

The chain uses TRBV9 and TRBJ2-1, with D possibly called TRBD1 or TRBD2 (6 bases each). CDR1 and CDR2 (germline): SGDLS, YYNGEE. This CDR3 contains 18 residues. V dropped 4 bases and J dropped 2 bases, with 22 bases sitting between them. The CDR3 bases are TGTGCCAGCAGCCTCGGGGTTGGGACGGGGGCAACCTACAATGAGCAGTTCTTC. Amino acid sequence: CASSLGVGTGATYNEQFF. Looking up the rest from reference TRBV9 and TRBJ2-1 gives the full variable domain: DSGVTQTPKHLITATGQRVTLRCSPRSGDLSVYWYQQSLDQGLQFLIQYYNGEERAKGNILERFSAQQFPDLHSELNLSSLELGDSALYFCASSLGVGTGATYNEQFFGPGTRLTVL.

This rearrangement joins TRBV5-4 to TRBJ2-7; 10 nucleotides agree with TRBD2. The CDR3 has 16 residues. V gave up 4 bases and J gave up 0 bases; unmatched junction bases: 7. Germline lookup yields CDR1 SGHNT and CDR2 YYREEE (reference sequence). This chain's CDR3 is CASSTTSGTHSYEQYF. In DNA form, the CDR3 reads TGTGCCAGCAGCACTACTAGCGGGACACACTCCTACGAGCAGTACTTC.

This rearrangement joins TRBV7-9 to TRBJ2-5; D is ambiguous. Trimming removed 4 bases at V and 1 base at J, with 13 bases between. There are 15 residues in the CDR3. CDR1 and CDR2 (germline): SEHNR, FQNEAQ (reference sequence). The DNA of the CDR3 is TGTGCCAGCAGCTATGCGCCCTATTCCCAAGAGACCCAGTACTTC. Its translation: CASSYAPYSQETQYF.

V and J are TRBV11-2 and TRBJ2-5, with unresolved D. The CDR3 is made up of 13 amino acids. V lost 2 bases and J 3 bases, leaving 7 bases between the germline ends. Germline loops: CDR1 SGHAT, CDR2 FQNNGV. As DNA, the CDR3 is TGTGCCAGCAGCTTAACGCCGGAAGAGACCCAGTACTTC. Its translation is CASSLTPEETQYF.

This chain joins TRBV19 and TRBJ2-5, with TRBD2 matching 7 bases. Unmatched junction bases numbered 1, after V lost 5 bases and J lost 7 bases. Germline loops: CDR1 LNHDA, CDR2 SQIVND (reference sequence). CDR3 length: 11 amino acids. The CDR3: CASSGGGTQYF. The CDR3 DNA reads as TGTGCCAGTAGTGGGGGGGGGACCCAGTACTTC.

The sample holds one count of this clone. The V call is TRBV5-4, the J call TRBJ2-1; unclear D gene. Trimming took off 0 bases at V and 8 bases at J, with 12 bases between the two ends. The CDR3 has 14 amino acids. The V gene's germline CDR1 is SGHNT and CDR2 YYREEE (reference sequence). The CDR3 spells CASSLELWGHEQFF. The CDR3 nucleotides are TGTGCCAGCAGCTTGGAACTCTGGGGTCATGAGCAGTTCTTC.

This clone was counted once. The J gene is TRBJ1-2, the V gene TRBV25-1; 9 positions agree with TRBD1. V was pared by 2 bases and J by 7 bases, with 11 bases of the junction left unmatched. CDR1 and CDR2 (germline): MGHDK, SYGVNS. The length of the CDR3 is 16 residues. The CDR3 DNA reads as TGTGCCAGCAGTGAACGGGAAGGGACAGGGAATTTTGGCTACACCTTC. It translates to CASSEREGTGNFGYTF.

V and J are TRBV2 and TRBJ2-7; D unclear. V shed 6 bases and J shed 0 bases, with 6 bases lying between them. The germline V gene encodes CDR1 SNHLY and CDR2 FYNNEI. The CDR3 is made up of 12 amino acids. The CDR3 coding sequence is TGTGCCAGCAGAGACACCTCCTACGAGCAGTACTTC. Protein sequence: CASRDTSYEQYF.

This chain joins TRBV2 and TRBJ1-5; D is unclear. CDR1 is SNHLY, CDR2 FYNNEI, per germline. This CDR3 is 12 amino acids long. The ends were cut back, 3 bases at V and 4 bases at J, with 4 bases in the middle. DNA of the CDR3: TGTGCCAGCAGTGAGGGTAATCAGCCCCAGCATTTT. Translated: CASSEGNQPQHF.